This T cell receptor beta chain was observed in a study of blood T cell repertoires in COVID-19 (dated by TCRdb to 2018 to 2021). A note on the overall study: The collaborator samples originated in the United States, Italy and Spain and spanned the acute and convalescent phases of COVID-19. The material from the prospective study consisted of cDNA or gDNA derived from T cells, B-cell-depleted T cells, or PBMCs. The dataset comprised deeply sampled blood TCRbeta repertoires from subjects exposed to, actively infected with, or recovered from COVID-19. The repertoires were released in a freely available public database meant as a resource for research on the immune response to SARS-CoV-2. The samples were drawn from the first 160 participants of the ongoing ImmuneRACE study and from 950 to 1,500 subjects provided by 6 global collaborators. Sample metadata almost always included a de-identified subject ID, COVID-19 status, age in years and sex. Where available, HLA class I and class II types were obtained from metadata supplied by the sample provider rather than from assay-based typing.

Study-level results and caveats: The amount of clinical and demographic metadata varied by source and participant and was provided uncurated.

A second Seattle source provided samples from volunteer blood donors who had recovered from COVID-19. Each collaborating institution followed its own protocols to collect whole blood in K2EDTA tubes. For TCRbeta analysis, collaborators shipped samples as frozen whole blood, isolated PBMCs, or DNA extracted from either of those sample types. The CDR3 starts with the cysteine, ends with the phenylalanine, and has 16 residues. Left in the record is the CDR3 DNA by itself, 48 bases read in frame from the first base. Looking up the germline V gene yields CDR1 MNHEY and CDR2 SVGEGT. V is trimmed back by 6 bases and J by 2 bases, and the junction contains 9 bases that no gene match accounts for. TCRbeta CDR3 regions were amplified from genomic DNA by means of the immunoSEQ Assay, a bias-controlled multiplex PCR. The study's own analysis went as follows. The number of nucleated cells in each sample was estimated by amplification of reference gene primers within the assay. To quantify the absolute abundance of each unique TCRbeta CDR3 rearrangement, sequence reads were collapsed and filtered. For each sample, productive Simpson clonality was calculated as the square root of Simpson's diversity index over productive rearrangements. This immuneACCESS table, as held by TCRdb, lists in-frame sequences with V and J called but not all clones. Of the missing ones, under half trace to an unresolved V gene in checked studies; the others have no known cause. The D gene and trimming were derived from the DNA, and the V and J assignments and clone size from that table. This sample holds approximately 250,000 clones; around 84% were observed only once. Together, the top ten hold around 2.4% of the sample.

About this clone: No antigen is known for it. It has no much larger one-base neighbor in the sample; base qualities were not kept.

The sequenced sample was peripheral blood. The sequence came from a man aged 40-49 years who had recovered from COVID-19. This receptor chain uses TRBV6-2 or TRBV6-3 and TRBJ1-5, with 8 bases aligning to TRBD1. The DNA is TGTGCCAGCAGCCTCCGGACAGGGAGTGGCAATCAGCCCCAGCATTTT. It specifies CASSLRTGSGNQPQHF.